The clone carrying this T cell receptor (beta chain) was counted only a few times. The target antigen is unknown. CDR3 length: 14 residues. The V gene's germline CDR1 is SQVTM and CDR2 ANQGSEA. Losses at the gene ends were 3 bases for V and 2 bases for J; bases not matched to a gene: 6. These data belong to a study of T cell repertoires in cytomegalovirus infection. Study overall: Public TCR beta signatures were indicative of both CMV infection and a matching HLA type.

Via MiXCR, TCRdb re-called the reads, giving one row per CDR3 protein. This table has some 220,000 distinct CDR3 sequences, under 8.5% appearing once. Study-level results: CMV-specific HLA-C-restricted TCR beta clonotypes dominated the ex vivo response. People with CMV and the relevant HLA were identified by cumulative public TCR beta family frequency.

This chain uses TRBV29-1 with TRBJ1-2; 7 bases align to TRBD1. What was sequenced was PBMCs. This TCR came from a human donor in good health (CMV status not recorded). Some clones in this sample may be carry-over from other donors' samples. CDR3 coding DNA: TGCAGCGTTGAGGCGGACAGGACGAACTATGGCTACACCTTC. As protein: CSVEADRTNYGYTF.